The following is a TCR beta chain sequence with its context. The antigen it binds to is not known. Base qualities were left out, and no much larger clone turns up one base away. This sample was included in a study of blood T cell repertoires in COVID-19 (dated by TCRdb to the early 2020s). The study in broad terms: Samples from collaborators originated in the United States, Italy and Spain and spanned both the acute and convalescent phases of COVID-19. Where available, HLA class I and class II types were obtained from metadata supplied by the sample provider rather than from assay-based typing. The samples were drawn from the first 160 participants of the ongoing ImmuneRACE study and from 1,254 subjects provided by 6 global collaborators. A freely available public database, intended as a resource for researchers studying the immune response to SARS-CoV-2, is where the repertoires were released. The prospective study material was composed of cDNA or gDNA derived from T cells, B-cell-depleted T cells, or PBMCs. A de-identified subject ID, COVID-19 status, age in years and sex were almost always included in the sample metadata. Subjects who had been exposed to COVID-19, were actively infected with it, or had recovered from it provided the deeply sampled blood TCRbeta repertoires that made up the dataset. The investigation overall reported the following: The quantity of clinical and demographic metadata differed by source and by participant and was supplied without curation.

Sequences MNHEY (CDR1) and SVGAGI (CDR2) are obtained from the germline V gene. The CDR3 sequence holds 15 residues, the cysteine and phenylalanine included. Only CDR3 DNA remains: 45 bases, in frame from the first base. V lost 10 bases and J lost 0 bases, and the count of bases not matched to a germline gene is 7. Collaborating institutions collected whole blood in K2EDTA tubes following their own protocols. Collaborator samples were shipped for TCRbeta analysis as frozen whole blood, isolated PBMCs, or DNA extracted from either sample type. The immunoSEQ Assay, a bias-controlled multiplex PCR, was used to amplify TCRbeta CDR3 regions from genomic DNA. The authors' pipeline ran thus. Nucleated cell counts per sample were estimated from amplification of reference gene primers within the assay. Sequence reads were collapsed and filtered to measure the absolute abundance of every unique TCRbeta CDR3 rearrangement. Productive Simpson clonality was computed per sample as the square root of Simpson's diversity index over productive rearrangements. The table was pulled from immuneACCESS by TCRdb, which kept in-frame rearrangements only. Such tables lose some clones; where checked, under half of the loss comes from unresolved V genes, and the rest has no known cause. The V and J calls and clone size are taken from that table; D and trimming were inferred from the DNA. Counted in this sample were around 160,000 clones; around 86% of them appeared once. 0.99% of the sample is taken by the ten largest.

The V gene is TRBV6-5 and the J gene is TRBJ2-3, with 10 middle bases fitting TRBD1. This receptor was identified in a man in his late teens or twenties with acute or convalescent COVID-19. Sequencing was done on a sample of peripheral blood. The encoded CDR3 is CANGQGVGSTDTQYF. The DNA sequence is given as TGTGCCAATGGACAGGGGGTTGGTAGCACAGATACGCAGTATTTT.